Listed below are T cell receptor beta chains from one sample, sequenced in a study of blood T cell repertoires in COVID-19. Repertoires were generated with immunoSEQ multiplex PCR, while TCRdb's copy carries only in-frame clones and drops some. This sample yields roughly 280,000 clones, of which 88% are seen a single time; 3% belongs to the top ten. The sample was PBMCs or T cells enriched from blood (not recorded which). These receptor sequences come from a woman aged 50 to 60 who had recovered from COVID-19. Both conserved end residues are part of each CDR3. D genes are given only for firm matches. Where a row states a size, it is once, few, many or the class of an expanded clone; other rows omit it.

j_gene: TRBJ2-3
v_gene: TRBV28
abundance: -
d_gene: TRBD2
len: 16
CDR3aa: CASSTRLAGVVDTQYF
CDR3nt: TGTGCCAGCAGTACAAGACTAGCGGGAGTGGTAGATACGCAGTATTTT

j_gene: TRBJ2-1
v_gene: TRBV28
abundance: -
d_gene: TRBD1
len: 14
CDR3aa: CASSSPGQPVGQFF
CDR3nt: TGTGCCAGCAGTTCCCCGGGACAGCCGGTGGGGCAGTTCTTC

j_gene: TRBJ1-2
v_gene: TRBV23-1
abundance: once
d_gene: -
len: 12
CDR3aa: CASSQPGHGHTF
CDR3nt: TGCGCCAGCAGTCAGCCAGGGCATGGCCACACCTTC

j_gene: TRBJ1-2
v_gene: TRBV29-1
abundance: -
d_gene: -
len: 14
CDR3aa: CSVEDRGANYGYTF
CDR3nt: TGCAGCGTTGAAGACAGGGGAGCTAACTATGGCTACACCTTC

j_gene: TRBJ2-3
v_gene: TRBV13
abundance: -
d_gene: TRBD2
len: 19
CDR3aa: CASSLGPLAAAAGTDTQYF
CDR3nt: TGTGCCAGCAGCTTAGGCCCCCTAGCGGCGGCCGCAGGCACAGATACGCAGTATTTT

j_gene: TRBJ1-1
v_gene: TRBV25-1
abundance: -
d_gene: -
len: 13
CDR3aa: CASSLQSNTEAFF
CDR3nt: TGTGCCAGCAGTCTACAGTCGAACACTGAAGCTTTCTTT

j_gene: TRBJ1-1
v_gene: TRBV3-1/TRBV3-2
abundance: -
d_gene: TRBD1
len: 14
CDR3aa: CASSQRTGNTEAFF
CDR3nt: TGTGCCAGCAGCCAAAGGACAGGGAACACTGAAGCTTTCTTT

j_gene: TRBJ2-3
v_gene: TRBV7-6
abundance: -
d_gene: TRBD2
len: 17
CDR3aa: CASSRWTSGRATDTQYF
CDR3nt: TGTGCCAGCAGCCGATGGACTAGCGGGAGGGCCACAGATACGCAGTATTTT

j_gene: TRBJ1-2
v_gene: TRBV11-2
abundance: -
d_gene: -
len: 13
CDR3aa: CATKAGGNYGYTF
CDR3nt: TGTGCCACCAAGGCGGGGGGGAACTATGGCTACACCTTC

j_gene: TRBJ1-4
v_gene: TRBV29-1
abundance: -
d_gene: -
len: 10
CDR3aa: CSVRGEKLFF
CDR3nt: TGCAGCGTAAGGGGGGAAAAACTGTTTTTT

j_gene: TRBJ2-1
v_gene: TRBV19
abundance: -
d_gene: TRBD2
len: 15
CDR3aa: CASSIGASGNNEQFF
CDR3nt: TGTGCCAGTAGTATAGGCGCTAGCGGGAACAATGAGCAGTTCTTC

j_gene: TRBJ2-6
v_gene: TRBV5-6
abundance: -
d_gene: -
len: 17
CDR3aa: CASSLLSYVGGANVLTF
CDR3nt: TGTGCCAGCAGCTTGCTTTCCTACGTCGGTGGGGCCAACGTCCTGACTTTC

j_gene: TRBJ2-1
v_gene: TRBV15
abundance: -
d_gene: TRBD1
len: 16
CDR3aa: CATSPMTGGAYNEQFF
CDR3nt: TGTGCCACCAGCCCCATGACAGGGGGCGCCTACAATGAGCAGTTCTTC

j_gene: TRBJ1-2
v_gene: TRBV27
abundance: -
d_gene: -
len: 17
CDR3aa: CASSLSARRQDNYGYTF
CDR3nt: TGTGCCAGCAGTTTAAGCGCCCGGAGACAGGACAACTATGGCTACACCTTC

j_gene: TRBJ2-1
v_gene: TRBV20-1
abundance: few
d_gene: TRBD2
len: 14
CDR3aa: CSASSLAGPGEQFF
CDR3nt: TGCAGTGCTAGTAGTCTAGCGGGGCCAGGTGAGCAGTTCTTC

j_gene: TRBJ1-5
v_gene: TRBV4-2
abundance: few
d_gene: TRBD1
len: 16
CDR3aa: CASSQDLTGQDQPQHF
CDR3nt: TGTGCCAGCAGCCAAGATCTGACAGGGCAGGATCAGCCCCAGCATTTT

j_gene: TRBJ2-3
v_gene: TRBV9
abundance: once
d_gene: TRBD2
len: 16
CDR3aa: CASSVDASGGGGTQYF
CDR3nt: TGTGCCAGCAGCGTAGACGCTAGCGGAGGCGGAGGTACGCAGTATTTT

j_gene: TRBJ1-6
v_gene: TRBV27
abundance: -
d_gene: -
len: 13
CDR3aa: CASSPREYSPLHF
CDR3nt: TGTGCCAGCAGTCCCCGAGAATATTCACCCCTCCACTTT

j_gene: TRBJ1-4
v_gene: TRBV2
abundance: -
d_gene: TRBD1
len: 18
CDR3aa: CASSKSQGTGFGNEKLFF
CDR3nt: TGTGCCAGCAGTAAATCGCAAGGGACAGGCTTTGGTAATGAAAAACTGTTTTTT

j_gene: TRBJ2-7
v_gene: TRBV7-2
abundance: -
d_gene: TRBD2
len: 14
CDR3aa: CASSLREGPYEQYF
CDR3nt: TGTGCCAGCAGCTTACGGGAGGGCCCCTACGAGCAGTACTTC

j_gene: TRBJ1-5
v_gene: TRBV7-2
abundance: -
d_gene: -
len: 16
CDR3aa: CASSAEATILNQPQHF
CDR3nt: TGTGCCAGCAGCGCAGAGGCCACGATCCTCAATCAGCCCCAGCATTTT